This T cell receptor beta chain was identified during a study of blood T cell repertoires in COVID-19. The protocol was immunoSEQ multiplex PCR, while the TCRdb copy is restricted to in-frame clones and leaves out a portion. The sample records under 200,000 clones, 70% to 90% being singletons. Germline V gene data show CDR1 as GTSNPN and CDR2 as SVGIG (reference sequence). Trimming pared 2 bases from V and 6 bases from J, leaving 8 bases between. The CDR3 sequence is 11 residues long. The sample holds one count of this clone. The J gene is TRBJ2-7, the V gene TRBV30; tentative D call: TRBD1 (6 bases). The sample taken for sequencing was peripheral blood. The sequence was obtained from a man aged 60 to 75 with active or convalescent COVID-19. CDR3 protein: CAWSSRGEQYF. The DNA of the CDR3 is TGTGCCTGGAGTAGCAGGGGCGAGCAGTACTTC.